Below are 30 T cell receptor beta chains sequenced from a single sample in a study of technical replicates of blood from several donors. Profiled with immunoSEQ multiplex PCR; TCRdb holds only in-frame clones, not every one. The table lists approximately 78,000 clones, 80% to 95% of them singletons, with about 0.39% in the top ten. The specimen was T cells isolated from PBMCs. These receptors came from a human donor in good health.

This clone showed up just a few times. The rearrangement links TRBV10-2 to TRBJ2-2; a possible D gene is TRBD1 (6 bases). Germline CDR1 WSHSY, CDR2 SAAADI. The V gene lost 5 bases and the J gene lost 3 bases, with 10 bases spanning the gap. The length of the CDR3 is 14 residues. The CDR3 sequence: CASSLNRDTGELFF. The CDR3 coding sequence is TGCGCCAGCAGTCTGAACAGGGACACCGGGGAGCTGTTTTTT.

The chain has TRBV18 and TRBJ1-4, with 10 bases that match TRBD1. Trimming at V came to 5 bases and at J to 7 bases, leaving 4 bases not matched to a gene. The CDR3 spans 14 residues. The germline V gene encodes CDR1 KGHSH and CDR2 LQKENI. CDR3 nucleotide sequence: TGTGCCAGCTCAGCGGGACAGGGGATTGAAAAACTGTTTTTT. Its translation is CASSAGQGIEKLFF.

This clone was seen once. The chain uses TRBV9 and TRBJ2-5; 7 bases are a match to TRBD2. Losses at the gene ends were 2 bases for V and 2 bases for J; bases not matched to a gene: 0. The germline CDR1 and CDR2 sequences are SGDLS and YYNGEE. This CDR3 is 13 amino acids long. CDR3 protein: CASSVGLQETQYF. The DNA of the CDR3 is TGTGCCAGCAGCGTGGGACTACAAGAGACCCAGTACTTC.

A single count supports this clone. The V call is TRBV6-5, the J call TRBJ1-5, with D perhaps matching TRBD1 (5 bases). The CDR3 loop spans 13 amino acids. Germline V gene sequence: CDR1 MNHEY, CDR2 SVGAGI. V was pared by 4 bases and J by 3 bases, with 7 bases between. CDR3 sequence (DNA): TGTGCCAGCAGTTGGGACTTCAATCAGCCCCAGCATTTT. It is translated as CASSWDFNQPQHF.

The chain couples TRBV28 to TRBJ2-1, with D possibly TRBD1 on 5 matching bases. The CDR3 is made up of 16 amino acids. The germline V and J ends were trimmed by 5 bases and 8 bases, with 22 bases remaining between them. Germline V CDR1 and CDR2: MDHEN, SYDVKM. The CDR3 is CASSTNGIQDGDEQFF. In nucleotides, the CDR3 is TGTGCCAGCAGTACGAATGGGATACAGGACGGCGATGAGCAGTTCTTC.

The chain is built from TRBV6-1 and TRBJ2-7, with 8 bases lining up with TRBD2. Germline-derived CDR1 and CDR2 are MNHNS and SASEGT. With 6 bases clipped from V and 4 bases from J, the junction kept 8 bases outside the gene matches. This CDR3 is built from 14 residues. Here the CDR3 DNA reads TGTGCCAGCAGCGGGAGGGGGGGGCGGTACGAGCAGTACTTC. Protein sequence: CASSGRGGRYEQYF.

This chain joins TRBV7-9 and TRBJ1-4; a possible D gene is TRBD1 (6 bases). V was clipped by 6 bases and J by 5 bases, with 13 bases between them. Germline V lookup: CDR1 SEHNR, CDR2 FQNEAQ (reference sequence). The CDR3 sequence is 14 residues long. The CDR3 DNA reads TGTGCCAGCAGACCGACAGGTCTAAATGAAAAACTGTTTTTT. Protein sequence: CASRPTGLNEKLFF.

The V gene is TRBV9, the J gene TRBJ1-2, with D possibly TRBD1 on 6 matching bases. The CDR3 contains 13 residues. Germline V gene sequence: CDR1 SGDLS, CDR2 YYNGEE. Trimming pared 4 bases from V and 10 bases from J, leaving 17 bases between. As DNA, the CDR3 is TGTGCCAGCAGCCAGCAGGGGTTTGCAGCCTACACCTTC. It encodes CASSQQGFAAYTF.

This rearrangement joins TRBV28 to TRBJ1-1; tentatively, D is TRBD1 (5 bases). Germline loops: CDR1 MDHEN, CDR2 SYDVKM. This CDR3 region has 15 residues. With 8 bases removed from V and 6 bases from J, the gap between germline ends came to 22 bases. The CDR3 is CASGSGGAGTSEAFF. DNA for the CDR3: TGTGCCAGCGGCTCGGGGGGAGCAGGGACCTCTGAAGCTTTCTTT.

The V and J genes are TRBV28 and TRBJ1-2, with 7 bases that match TRBD1. Germline CDR1 and CDR2: MDHEN and SYDVKM. The junction had 8 bases not matched to a gene; V was cut back by 5 bases and J by 2 bases. There are 15 residues in the CDR3. The CDR3 loop reads CASSTGDRRNYGYTF. The CDR3 region has the DNA TGTGCCAGCAGTACCGGGGACAGAAGGAACTATGGCTACACCTTC.

This chain uses TRBV7-8 with TRBJ2-3, with 8 bases that match TRBD2. The germline gives CDR1 SGHVS, CDR2 FQNEAQ. The length of the CDR3 is 17 residues. Trimming at V came to 2 bases and at J to 0 bases, leaving 7 bases not matched to a gene. CDR3 region: CASSLWGTSGSTDTQYF. The CDR3, as DNA: TGTGCCAGCAGCTTATGGGGCACTAGCGGAAGCACAGATACGCAGTATTTT.

This clone has ten or more counts. The chain joins TRBV6-1 to TRBJ1-5; 8 bases are a match to TRBD1. Germline CDR1 reads MNHNS; CDR2 reads SASEGT. The CDR3 consists of 17 residues. V lost 1 base and J lost 3; bases outside the gene matches: 8. As DNA, the CDR3 is TGTGCCAGCAGTGAAGGAGCGGTGACAGGGGTCAATCAGCCCCAGCATTTT. Translation gives CASSEGAVTGVNQPQHF.

This sequence joins TRBV6-5 and TRBJ2-5; 8 positions agree with TRBD1. Trimming at V came to 4 bases and at J to 4 bases, leaving 5 bases not matched to a gene. This CDR3 region has 14 residues. Germline V CDR1 and CDR2: MNHEY, SVGAGI. As DNA, the CDR3 is TGTGCCAGCAGTTTAGACAGGGGACGAGAGACCCAGTACTTC. Encoded protein: CASSLDRGRETQYF.

V gene TRBV7-9 combines with J gene TRBJ1-5; D is unresolved. Germline assignment: CDR1 SEHNR and CDR2 FQNEAQ (reference sequence). The CDR3 spans 15 residues. Trimming took 3 bases from V and 0 from J, leaving 9 bases between them. The CDR3 protein is CASSFGGNSNQPQHF. CDR3 nucleotides: TGTGCCAGCAGCTTCGGAGGGAATAGCAATCAGCCCCAGCATTTT.

The rearrangement links TRBV7-3 to TRBJ2-7; a possible D gene is TRBD2 (6 bases). Germline loops: CDR1 SGHTA, CDR2 FQGTGA. The CDR3 contains 15 residues. Between the trimmed V and J ends, which lost 4 bases and 6 bases, there was a span of 19 bases. The CDR3 DNA reads TGTGCCAGCAGCTGGAGGGCTGGTGAGGCCTCCGAGCAGTACTTC. This sequence encodes CASSWRAGEASEQYF.

This clone was picked up one time. This rearrangement joins TRBV5-1 to TRBJ2-2, with a weak D call TRBD1 (6 bases). The CDR3 sequence is 15 residues long. V dropped 6 bases and J dropped 5 bases, with 17 bases sitting between them. Per the germline V gene, CDR1 is SGHRS and CDR2 is YFSETQ. CDR3 region: CASNTLRGDTGELFF. The CDR3 bases are TGCGCCAGCAATACCCTCAGGGGAGATACCGGGGAGCTGTTTTTT.

The rearrangement links TRBV12-2 to TRBJ2-7; the table's D call TRBD1 went unverified against the DNA. TRBV12-2 is given as a pseudogene. The CDR3 is 18 residues long. CDR3 sequence: CASRRRPDSLGTYYEQYF. The DNA of the CDR3 is TGTGCAAGTCGCCGCCGCCCGGACAGCCTGGGGACCTACTACGAGCAGTACTTC.

The rearrangement uses TRBV30 and TRBJ1-4, with TRBD1 matching 7 bases. CDR1 GTSNPN and CDR2 SVGIG come from the germline V gene (reference sequence). The ends lost 0 bases at V and 4 bases at J; junction bases unmatched: 5. The CDR3 contains 15 residues. The CDR3 bases are TGTGCCTGGAGTGTCGGACAGGCTTATAATGAAAAACTGTTTTTT. This encodes CAWSVGQAYNEKLFF.

The chain joins TRBV9 to TRBJ1-2; 8 bases line up with TRBD1. This CDR3 has 14 amino acids. V was pared by 3 bases and J by 6 bases, with 7 bases of the junction left unmatched. Germline CDR1 is SGDLS and CDR2 is YYNGEE. As DNA, the CDR3 is TGTGCCAGCAGCGCGGAGACAGGGGTCCATGGCTACACCTTC. Translation gives CASSAETGVHGYTF.

The rearrangement uses TRBV5-1 and TRBJ2-2; D gene ambiguous. The V end lost 0 bases, the J end lost 1 base, and 4 bases lay between the germline ends. The CDR3 length is 14 residues. The germline gives CDR1 SGHRS, CDR2 YFSETQ. CDR3 residues: CASSLARNTGELFF. DNA for the CDR3: TGCGCCAGCAGCTTGGCCAGGAACACCGGGGAGCTGTTTTTT.

The chain recombines TRBV19 with TRBJ1-1; D is undetermined. Trimming pared 4 bases from V and 2 bases from J, leaving 8 bases between. This CDR3 comprises 13 residues. Germline assignment: CDR1 LNHDA and CDR2 SQIVND (reference sequence). The CDR3 region has the DNA TGTGCCAGTAGTACAAGTCTAAACACTGAAGCTTTCTTT. This sequence encodes CASSTSLNTEAFF.

Written as DNA, the CDR3 is TGCGCCAGCAGCCAAGACCTGCGGGGACTCTCCTACGAGCAGTACTTC. Protein sequence: CASSQDLRGLSYEQYF. The chain links TRBV4-3 to TRBJ2-7, with D perhaps TRBD2 (6 bases). Germline V gives CDR1 LGHNA, CDR2 YSLEER. The length of the CDR3 is 16 residues. Trimming pared 0 bases from V and 0 bases from J, leaving 12 bases between.

V usage is TRBV10-1 and J usage is TRBJ2-3; TRBD2 might be the D (5 bases). V lost 2 bases and J lost 1, with 10 bases in between. Looked up from germline, CDR1 is WNHNN and CDR2 is SYGVQD (reference sequence). The CDR3 loop spans 15 amino acids. CDR3 loop: CASSERLAGTDTQYF. CDR3 sequence (DNA): TGCGCCAGCAGTGAGAGGCTAGCAGGCACAGATACGCAGTATTTT.

V gene TRBV7-3 combines with J gene TRBJ2-7; D gene uncertain. The CDR3 loop spans 13 amino acids. Trimming left V 0 bases short and J 0 bases short, with 3 bases between. Germline V gene lookup returns CDR1 SGHTA and CDR2 FQGTGA. CDR3: CASSLTSSYEQYF. The CDR3 DNA is TGTGCCAGCAGCTTAACCAGCTCCTACGAGCAGTACTTC.

This clone was counted only a few times. This chain links TRBV9 with TRBJ1-1, with 8 bases lining up with TRBD1. The V gene end was trimmed by 1 base and the J gene end by 1 base; junction bases not matched to a gene: 3. The CDR3 has 15 residues. In germline, CDR1 is SGDLS, CDR2 YYNGEE. CDR3 sequence reads: CASSVTGTGNTEAFF. As DNA, the CDR3 is TGTGCCAGCAGCGTAACCGGGACAGGGAACACTGAAGCTTTCTTT.

This clone was picked up one time. The gene calls are TRBV7-9 and TRBJ1-2; D ambiguous. The CDR3 has 16 residues. V lost 5 bases, J lost 2 bases, and 18 bases lay in between. Per germline, CDR1 SEHNR and CDR2 FQNEAQ (reference sequence). The CDR3: CASSLPRLTGNYGYTF. The CDR3 region has the DNA TGTGCCAGCAGCCTGCCAAGATTGACGGGGAACTATGGCTACACCTTC.

The chain combines TRBV2 with TRBJ2-1; 8 bases are shared with TRBD2. V shed 5 bases and J 0 bases; nucleotides not matched to a gene: 9. This CDR3 comprises 17 residues. The germline V gene has CDR1 SNHLY and CDR2 FYNNEI. The DNA for the CDR3 is TGTGCCAGCAGTCGATTCCCCAGCGGGAGCTCCTACAATGAGCAGTTCTTC. It specifies CASSRFPSGSSYNEQFF.

The V and J genes are TRBV5-6 and TRBJ2-7; D is unresolved. This CDR3 has 12 residues. Trimming removed 3 bases from V and 4 bases from J, with 8 bases in between. The germline CDR1 and CDR2 sequences are SGHDT and YYEEEE. The DNA for the CDR3 is TGTGCCAGCAGCTCGTCACAGTACGAGCAGTACTTC. This sequence encodes CASSSSQYEQYF. The whole variable domain, filled in from reference TRBV5-6 and TRBJ2-7, reads DAGVTQSPTHLIKTRGQQVTLRCSPKSGHDTVSWYQQALGQGPQFIFQYYEEEERQRGNFPDRFSGHQFPNYSSELNVNALLLGDSALYLCASSSSQYEQYFGPGTRLTVT.

This chain connects TRBV5-4 to TRBJ2-1, with D perhaps TRBD1 (5 bases). CDR1 and CDR2 (germline): SGHNT, YYREEE (reference sequence). V lost 1 base and J 6 bases, leaving 17 bases between the germline ends. CDR3 length: 16 residues. The CDR3 nucleotides are TGTGCCAGCAGCTTGAATCCGACAGTGGAGTCCAATGAGCAGTTCTTC. It encodes CASSLNPTVESNEQFF.

The genes are TRBV7-9 and TRBJ2-7, with 11 positions matching TRBD2. CDR3 size: 17 residues. The ends lost 2 bases at V and 2 bases at J; junction bases unmatched: 8. Per germline, CDR1 SEHNR and CDR2 FQNEAQ (reference sequence). CDR3 coding DNA: TGTGCCAGCAGCTTATCTACTAGCGGGAGCTACACCTACGAGCAGTACTTC. Encoded protein: CASSLSTSGSYTYEQYF.